One sample yielded the 26 T cell receptor beta chains listed below, sequenced in a study of siplizumab effects on memory and regulatory T cells. Sequencing was performed with immunoSEQ multiplex PCR; in TCRdb, only in-frame clones are kept and a portion is missing. The sample carries about 100,000 clones, around 94% recorded once. Sequencing was done on a sample of non-Treg CD4+ T cells sorted from blood. The receptors derive from a human donor in good health.

V usage is TRBV4-1 and J usage is TRBJ1-1; D not resolved. CDR1 and CDR2 from the germline V gene are MGHRA and YSYEKL. This CDR3 spans 14 amino acids. V lost 3 bases and J 8 bases, leaving 16 bases between the germline ends. CDR3 nucleotides: TGCGCCAGCAGCCAGGCCAAAGGCGCCCTCGAAGCTTTCTTT. Protein product: CASSQAKGALEAFF.

The rearrangement links TRBV29-1 to TRBJ1-3; no clear D gene. The CDR3 is 12 amino acids. Germline lookup yields CDR1 SQVTM and CDR2 ANQGSEA. Trimming removed 5 bases from V and 0 bases from J, with 5 bases in between. The CDR3 sequence is CSVSSSGNTIYF. The CDR3 DNA reads as TGCAGCGTTTCCAGCTCTGGAAACACCATATATTTT.

The chain's CDR3 is CASSAQTGTSGRIDNEQFF. The CDR3, as DNA: TGCGCCAGCAGTGCCCAAACCGGGACTAGCGGGAGAATCGACAATGAGCAGTTCTTC. The V gene is TRBV10-1, the J gene TRBJ2-1; 14 bases are shared with TRBD2. The CDR3 totals 19 residues. Trimming took 4 bases from V and 5 from J; bases not matched to a gene: 13. Germline CDR1 WNHNN, CDR2 SYGVQD (reference sequence).

The V and J genes are TRBV5-5 and TRBJ1-2; maybe TRBD1 (6 bases). Germline V lookup: CDR1 SGHKS, CDR2 YYEKEE (reference sequence). V dropped 1 base and J dropped 11 bases, with 24 bases sitting between them. This CDR3 is built from 16 residues. CDR3 amino acids: CASSLMYLGDIEGYTF. DNA for the CDR3: TGTGCCAGCAGCTTGATGTACCTTGGGGACATAGAAGGTTACACCTTC.

The CDR3 protein is CASSLAGVTDTQYF. The CDR3 DNA is TGTGCCAGCAGTTTAGCGGGTGTCACAGATACGCAGTATTTT. The chain employs TRBV27 and TRBJ2-3; a weak D match, TRBD2 (5 bases). The CDR3 loop spans 14 amino acids. Germline V gene sequence: CDR1 MNHEY, CDR2 SMNVEV (reference sequence). Deletions cut 2 bases from V and 2 bases from J, with 8 bases between.

This sequence joins TRBV11-2 and TRBJ1-6; TRBD1 aligns across 12 bases. This CDR3 comprises 18 residues. The V gene's germline CDR1 is SGHAT and CDR2 FQNNGV. The trim removed 0 bases at V and 11 bases at J, leaving 11 bases unmatched. The CDR3 here is CASSLDTTGTGGWAPLHF. For the CDR3, the DNA is TGTGCCAGCAGCTTAGACACGACCGGGACAGGGGGCTGGGCACCCCTCCACTTT.

This clone was seen once. The V gene is TRBV7-9, the J gene TRBJ2-7; D not certain. The germline V gene has CDR1 SEHNR and CDR2 FQNEAQ (reference sequence). The V end lost 6 bases, the J end lost 2 bases, and 14 bases lay between the germline ends. The CDR3 consists of 14 residues. CDR3 residues: CASRPPDRTYEQYF. Written as DNA, the CDR3 is TGTGCCAGCAGGCCGCCGGACCGCACCTACGAGCAGTACTTC.

This sequence joins TRBV7-8 and TRBJ1-3; TRBD1 might be the D (5 bases). This CDR3 region has 14 residues. Per the germline V gene, CDR1 is SGHVS and CDR2 is FQNEAQ. With 4 bases removed from V and 1 base from J, the gap between germline ends came to 8 bases. In DNA, the CDR3 is TGTGCCAGCAGCTCGACAGATTCTGGAAACACCATATATTTT. This sequence encodes CASSSTDSGNTIYF.

This chain links TRBV7-9 with TRBJ1-2, with D possibly being TRBD1 (5 bases). The V gene's germline CDR1 is SEHNR and CDR2 FQNEAQ (reference sequence). CDR3 length: 14 residues. V was cut by 3 bases and J by 2 bases, with 10 bases left in between. As DNA, the CDR3 is TGTGCCAGCAGCTTGCTAGGGGTGAACTATGGCTACACCTTC. Protein product: CASSLLGVNYGYTF.

This clone appeared a single time. This chain connects TRBV6-1 to TRBJ2-3; D unresolved. The ends were cut back, 0 bases at V and 3 bases at J, with 4 bases in the middle. The CDR3 loop spans 13 amino acids. The germline V gene encodes CDR1 MNHNS and CDR2 SASEGT. The CDR3 spells CASSEATTDTQYF. The CDR3 DNA is TGTGCCAGCAGTGAAGCAACAACAGATACGCAGTATTTT.

The J gene is TRBJ2-6, the V gene TRBV25-1; 10 positions match TRBD1. CDR1 and CDR2 from the germline V gene are MGHDK and SYGVNS. The trim removed 4 bases at V and 3 bases at J, leaving 6 bases unmatched. The CDR3 is 17 residues long. The CDR3 region is CASSGGQGGYGANVLTF. In DNA form, the CDR3 reads TGTGCCAGCAGTGGCGGACAGGGGGGGTATGGGGCCAACGTCCTGACTTTC. Full variable domain (missing parts from reference TRBV25-1 and TRBJ2-6): EADIYQTPRYLVIGTGKKITLECSQTMGHDKMYWYQQDPGMELHLIHYSYGVNSTEKGDLSSESTVSRIRTEHFPLTLESARPSHTSQYLCASSGGQGGYGANVLTFGAGSRLTVL.

CDR3 sequence: CASSRRNTAVNTEAFF. CDR3 nucleotide sequence: TGTGCCAGCAGTAGAAGGAATACGGCGGTGAACACTGAAGCTTTCTTT. V usage is TRBV27 and J usage is TRBJ1-1; D gene ambiguous. CDR1 and CDR2 (germline): MNHEY, SMNVEV (reference sequence). This CDR3 spans 16 amino acids. V was clipped by 5 bases and J by 0 bases, with 16 bases between them.

V is TRBV7-6 and J is TRBJ2-3; weak D call: TRBD2 (5 bases). Germline loops: CDR1 SGHVS, CDR2 FNYEAQ. This CDR3 has 14 amino acids. V was trimmed by 1 base and J by 4 bases, leaving 9 bases between them. CDR3 DNA sequence: TGTGCCAGCAGCTTAGGGACTCAGTCAGATACGCAGTATTTT. Encoded protein: CASSLGTQSDTQYF.

This chain joins TRBV28 and TRBJ1-5, with TRBD1 identical over 8 bases. V dropped 3 bases and J dropped 5; count of bases not matched to a gene: 6. Per germline, CDR1 MDHEN and CDR2 SYDVKM. CDR3 length: 15 residues. The CDR3 region is CASSFDPGGDQPQHF. In DNA, the CDR3 is TGTGCCAGCAGTTTTGATCCAGGGGGCGATCAGCCCCAGCATTTT. Complete variable domain (other parts from reference TRBV28 and TRBJ1-5): DVKVTQSSRYLVKRTGEKVFLECVQDMDHENMFWYRQDPGLGLRLIYFSYDVKMKEKGDIPEGYSVSREKKERFSLILESASTNQTSMYLCASSFDPGGDQPQHFGDGTRLSIL.

This clone was seen once. Here the CDR3 reads CASRTTHFLGDPRGWRETQYF. DNA of the CDR3: TGTGCCAGCAGAACAACCCACTTTCTGGGAGACCCGAGGGGGTGGCGGGAGACCCAGTACTTC. This chain links TRBV2 with TRBJ2-5, with D perhaps TRBD1 (6 bases). The CDR3 totals 21 residues. The germline V and J ends were trimmed by 6 bases and 5 bases, with 37 bases remaining between them. Germline V gives CDR1 SNHLY, CDR2 FYNNEI.

The CDR3 reads CASSLERQTEAFF. The CDR3 DNA is TGTGCCAGCTCACTTGAAAGACAAACTGAAGCTTTCTTT. This chain joins TRBV18 and TRBJ1-1; D is uncertain. V lost 4 bases and J lost 5, with 11 bases in between. CDR1 is KGHSH and CDR2 is LQKENI in the germline V gene. The CDR3 is 13 residues long.

V gene TRBV7-6 combines with J gene TRBJ2-1; 7 nucleotides match TRBD2. The CDR3 is 15 amino acids. Losses at the gene ends were 5 bases for V and 0 bases for J; bases not matched to a gene: 4. Per the germline V gene, CDR1 is SGHVS and CDR2 is FNYEAQ. This CDR3 is CASSPTSASYNEQFF. In nucleotides, the CDR3 is TGTGCCAGCAGCCCTACTAGCGCCTCCTACAATGAGCAGTTCTTC.

The genes are TRBV5-1 and TRBJ2-2, with D perhaps matching TRBD1 (6 bases). Germline CDR1 is SGHRS and CDR2 is YFSETQ. Trimming left V 0 bases short and J 2 bases short, with 11 bases between. This CDR3 comprises 16 residues. In DNA form, the CDR3 reads TGCGCCAGCAGCTTGGTGGCAGGGGTTAACACCGGGGAGCTGTTTTTT. Translation gives CASSLVAGVNTGELFF. Based on the CDR3 plus reference TRBV5-1 and TRBJ2-2, the full variable domain is KAGVTQTPRYLIKTRGQQVTLSCSPISGHRSVSWYQQTPGQGLQFLFEYFSETQRNKGNFPGRFSGRQFSNSRSEMNVSTLELGDSALYLCASSLVAGVNTGELFFGEGSRLTVL.

V and J are TRBV7-9 and TRBJ2-1, with D tentatively TRBD1 (5 bases). In germline, CDR1 is SEHNR, CDR2 FQNEAQ (reference sequence). The germline V and J ends were trimmed by 1 base and 3 bases, with 10 bases remaining between them. The CDR3 sequence is 15 residues long. CDR3 DNA: TGTGCCAGCAGCTTAGGTCCAGGGTACTACAATGAGCAGTTCTTC. Its protein is CASSLGPGYYNEQFF.

Here the CDR3 reads CATSRDRKTQPQHF. CDR3 coding DNA: TGTGCCACCAGCAGAGATAGGAAAACTCAGCCCCAGCATTTT. The V gene is TRBV15, the J gene TRBJ1-5; D gene uncertain. CDR3 size: 14 residues. Germline V gene sequence: CDR1 LNHNV, CDR2 YYDKDF (reference sequence). V lost 0 bases, J lost 6 bases, and 9 bases lay in between.

The V gene is TRBV15, the J gene TRBJ2-2; 7 bases line up with TRBD1. The junction had 9 bases not matched to a gene; V was cut back by 1 base and J by 7 bases. The length of the CDR3 is 16 residues. CDR1 and CDR2 from the germline V gene are LNHNV and YYDKDF (reference sequence). The CDR3 coding sequence is TGTGCCACCAGCAGAGTTACAGGGGAATCGGTCGGGGAGCTGTTTTTT. This gives the protein CATSRVTGESVGELFF.

This sequence joins TRBV10-2 and TRBJ1-3; D is ambiguous. Germline V gives CDR1 WSHSY, CDR2 SAAADI. The CDR3 spans 15 residues. The V end was cut by 4 bases, the J end by 0 bases, with 10 bases between. As DNA, the CDR3 is TGCGCCAGCAGTGCCCTAAAGAGCTCTGGAAACACCATATATTTT. It specifies CASSALKSSGNTIYF.

In this sample, this clone turned up once. The V and J genes are TRBV18 and TRBJ1-5, with D possibly being TRBD1 (6 bases). Germline CDR1 and CDR2: KGHSH and LQKENI. This CDR3 spans 15 amino acids. V was cut by 4 bases and J by 4 bases, with 14 bases left in between. The CDR3 DNA reads as TGTGCCAGCTCACTCAAAACAGGGTTTAATCAGCCCCAGCATTTT. Amino acids: CASSLKTGFNQPQHF.

The J gene is TRBJ2-7, the V gene TRBV28; the D gene could be TRBD1 or TRBD2 (5 bases each). Trimming removed 6 bases at V and 6 bases at J, with 21 bases between. The CDR3 consists of 15 residues. Germline CDR1 and CDR2: MDHEN and SYDVKM. CDR3 sequence (DNA): TGTGCCAGCAGACCCCGGGACCCGGGAATAGTCGAGCAGTACTTC. Translating gives CASRPRDPGIVEQYF.

The chain is built from TRBV29-1 and TRBJ2-5; either TRBD1 or TRBD2 may supply D (5 bases each). CDR1 and CDR2 from the germline V gene are SQVTM and ANQGSEA. This CDR3 has 12 residues. Trimming removed 4 bases from V and 9 bases from J, with 15 bases in between. The CDR3 DNA sequence: TGCAGCGTTGTGGACCCTGGGACGTCCCAGTACTTC. Translation: CSVVDPGTSQYF.

The gene calls are TRBV23-1 and TRBJ2-3, with D possibly being TRBD1 (8 bases). TRBV23-1 is an ORF for which the function is uncertain. V shed 3 bases and J shed 3 bases, with 19 bases lying between them. This CDR3 is 17 amino acids long. CDR3 DNA sequence: TGCGCCAGCAGTCATCTCGTGACAGGGGAGGGAACAGATACGCAGTATTTT. This gives the protein CASSHLVTGEGTDTQYF.